The clone carrying this T cell receptor beta chain was detected ten times or more. What it binds is unknown. The data were taken from a study of CD8 T cells in ankylosing spondylitis. Study-wide results and limits: Some motif variants had been reported before (in reactive arthritis synovial fluid and blood). Clones tied to disease were said to be significantly enriched in matched ankylosing spondylitis synovial fluid. Ankylosing spondylitis blood appeared to be characterized by a TCR beta motif of 8 or 9 highly homologous variants.

This CDR3 region has 13 residues. The ends lost 6 bases at V and 6 bases at J; junction bases unmatched: 6. Germline-derived CDR1 and CDR2 are SGHTA and FQGNSA. Each CDR3 protein is one row after TCRdb ran MiXCR on the 5' RACE reads. Among 450,000 to 550,000 distinct CDR3 sequences listed, approximately 5.3% were seen once. This clonotype originated in a male donor with ankylosing spondylitis. The rearrangement links TRBV7-2 to TRBJ2-7, with 9 bases fitting TRBD1. The sequenced sample consisted of blood, either unsorted or a sorted T cell fraction (not recorded which). This CDR3 reads CASSLDRGLEQYF. CDR3 bases: TGTGCCAGCAGTTTGGACAGGGGTCTCGAGCAGTACTTC.